This passage covers 29 T cell receptor beta chains from one sample sequenced in a study of blood T cell repertoires in COVID-19. The assay was immunoSEQ multiplex PCR, and TCRdb's table has in-frame clones only and misses some. Of about 160,000 clones in the sample, around four fifths were seen once. The sequencing sample was made of PBMCs or T cells enriched from blood (not recorded which). The source of these receptors is a woman aged 45 to 65 who had recovered from COVID-19.

V gene TRBV27 combines with J gene TRBJ1-1, with D tentatively TRBD1 (5 bases). Germline V gene sequence: CDR1 MNHEY, CDR2 SMNVEV (reference sequence). The CDR3 consists of 14 residues. Trimming took off 3 bases at V and 5 bases at J, with 13 bases between the two ends. CDR3 region: CASSFRGVGTEAFF. The CDR3, as DNA: TGTGCCAGCAGTTTTCGGGGGGTGGGGACTGAAGCTTTCTTT.

This clone appeared once. Other DNA sequences in this specimen translate into the identical CDR3. The V and J genes are TRBV5-1 and TRBJ2-7; D not resolved. The V gene's germline CDR1 is SGHRS and CDR2 YFSETQ. This CDR3 has 12 amino acids. V lost 1 base to trimming and J lost 3 bases, with 5 bases between them. CDR3 nucleotide sequence: TGCGCCAGCAGCTTGTCCGGCTACGAGCAGTACTTC. Its protein product is CASSLSGYEQYF.

The chain is built from TRBV4-1 and TRBJ1-5; possible D gene TRBD1, 6 bases. Germline assignment: CDR1 MGHRA and CDR2 YSYEKL. The CDR3 runs 17 residues. Trimming removed 0 bases at V and 1 base at J, with 13 bases between. In DNA, the CDR3 is TGCGCCAGCAGCCAAGATCTCAGGACAGAGAGCAATCAGCCCCAGCATTTT. It encodes CASSQDLRTESNQPQHF.

The chain has TRBV21-1 and TRBJ2-7; the listed D gene, TRBD2, was not tested against the DNA. TRBV21-1 is reported as a pseudogene. CDR3 size: 17 residues. CDR3 sequence: CASTRRAPAGEGYEQYF. The CDR3 bases are TGTGCCAGCACAAGAAGGGCCCCAGCGGGAGAGGGGTACGAGCAGTACTTC.

The CDR3 coding sequence is TGTGCCAGCAGCTCCAGCCAGGGGACCCAGCAGTACTTC. It translates to CASSSSQGTQQYF. V and J are TRBV7-6 and TRBJ2-7, with D possibly TRBD1 on 6 matching bases. The CDR3 covers 13 residues. V was trimmed by 4 bases and J by 8 bases, leaving 15 bases between them. Germline V CDR1 and CDR2: SGHVS, FNYEAQ. The full variable domain, with the rest looked up from reference TRBV7-6 and TRBJ2-7, is GAGVSQSPRYKVTKRGQDVALRCDPISGHVSLYWYRQALGQGPEFLTYFNYEAQQDKSGLPNDRFSAERPEGSISTLTIQRTEQRDSAMYRCASSSSQGTQQYFGPGTRLTVT.

This rearrangement joins TRBV7-2 to TRBJ1-3, with a tentative D call TRBD1 (6 bases). V shed 5 bases and J shed 0 bases, with 14 bases lying between them. The CDR3 has 16 amino acids. CDR1 and CDR2 from the germline V gene are SGHTA and FQGNSA. The CDR3 nucleotides are TGTGCCAGCAGCACGCCGACAGGCGCCTCTGGAAACACCATATATTTT. Translation: CASSTPTGASGNTIYF.

This chain uses TRBV11-3 with TRBJ2-5; D is undetermined. The CDR3 has 15 amino acids. The V and J ends lost 1 base and 4 bases respectively, with 13 bases between them. CDR1 is SGHNT, CDR2 YENEEA, per germline. CDR3 loop: CASSLGAGSRETQYF. The DNA for the CDR3 is TGTGCCAGCAGCTTAGGAGCAGGTTCTCGAGAGACCCAGTACTTC.

J is TRBJ2-1 and V is TRBV2, with D perhaps matching TRBD2 (6 bases). This CDR3 has 13 amino acids. CDR1 SNHLY and CDR2 FYNNEI come from the germline V gene. Trimming removed 6 bases from V and 6 bases from J, with 12 bases in between. CDR3 region: CASRRLVPNEQFF. In DNA form, the CDR3 reads TGTGCCAGCAGACGACTAGTCCCCAATGAGCAGTTCTTC.

This clone was recorded once. The chain joins TRBV2 to TRBJ1-5; D unresolved. V was clipped by 6 bases and J by 5 bases, with 8 bases between them. The germline CDR1 and CDR2 sequences are SNHLY and FYNNEI. The CDR3 loop spans 12 amino acids. CDR3 protein: CASSKGDQPQHF. The CDR3 nucleotides are TGTGCCAGCAGCAAGGGAGATCAGCCCCAGCATTTT.

A few counts support this clone. Since a far larger clone is one base different, this is likely a read error. Additional DNA sequences in this sample encode the identical CDR3. V and J are TRBV3-1 (or the pseudogene TRBV3-2) and TRBJ2-5; TRBD2 is a possible D gene (7 bases). The CDR3 spans 14 residues. The V gene's germline CDR1 is LGHDT and CDR2 YNNKEL (reference sequence). This CDR3 reads CATSQGRGGQTQYF. CDR3 coding DNA: TGTGCCACCAGCCAAGGGAGGGGGGGGCAGACCCAGTACTTC.

The chain has TRBV5-1 and TRBJ1-4; D might be TRBD1 (5 bases). Per germline, CDR1 SGHRS and CDR2 YFSETQ. The CDR3 sequence is 16 residues long. V gave up 4 bases and J gave up 6 bases, with 19 bases separating them. DNA for the CDR3: TGCGCCAGCAGCCCGGGGGTCATACACGGCGATGAAAAACTGTTTTTT. Translated, it gives CASSPGVIHGDEKLFF.

The rearrangement links TRBV19 to TRBJ2-1, with 10 bases aligning to TRBD2. V gave up 4 bases and J gave up 6 bases; unmatched junction bases: 9. Germline CDR1 reads LNHDA; CDR2 reads SQIVND (reference sequence). This CDR3 is 16 amino acids long. In nucleotides, the CDR3 is TGTGCCAGTAGTAAGCGGGAGGGCCTGTATTTCAATGAGCAGTTCTTC. This gives the protein CASSKREGLYFNEQFF.

V usage is TRBV6-2 or TRBV6-3 and J usage is TRBJ2-1; TRBD2 aligns across 9 bases. CDR3 length: 17 amino acids. The V and J ends lost 5 bases and 0 bases, in that order; junction bases with no gene match: 8. Germline CDR1 is MNHEY and CDR2 is SVGEGT. In DNA, the CDR3 is TGTGCCAGCAGTCAACCCCTAGCGGGGAGCTCCTACAATGAGCAGTTCTTC. Translating gives CASSQPLAGSSYNEQFF.

V and J are TRBV5-4 and TRBJ2-3, with 12 positions matching TRBD2. This CDR3 is built from 15 residues. Germline loops: CDR1 SGHNT, CDR2 YYREEE (reference sequence). Germline trimming cut 3 bases from V and 6 bases from J; bases unmatched to any gene: 5. The CDR3 DNA reads TGTGCCAGCAGCTCAGGACTAGCGGGAATTGATACGCAGTATTTT. Its translation: CASSSGLAGIDTQYF. Combining the CDR3 with reference TRBV5-4 and TRBJ2-3 gives the whole variable domain ETGVTQSPTHLIKTRGQQVTLRCSSQSGHNTVSWYQQALGQGPQFIFQYYREEENGRGNFPPRFSGLQFPNYSSELNVNALELDDSALYLCASSSGLAGIDTQYFGPGTRLTVL.

V is TRBV5-6 and J is TRBJ2-1, with 8 positions matching TRBD1. V was pared by 4 bases and J by 4 bases, with 7 bases of the junction left unmatched. Germline V gene lookup returns CDR1 SGHDT and CDR2 YYEEEE. CDR3 length: 15 amino acids. The DNA of the CDR3 is TGTGCCAGCAGCGCAGACAGGGGCCCTTACAATGAGCAGTTCTTC. Its protein is CASSADRGPYNEQFF.

The sample holds one count of this clone. V and J are TRBV27 and TRBJ2-1; D unresolved. Germline values: CDR1 MNHEY, CDR2 SMNVEV (reference sequence). The CDR3 length is 15 residues. V lost 6 bases, J lost 0 bases, and 12 bases lay in between. As DNA, the CDR3 is TGTGCCAGCAGGCCAGACTTTGCCTCCTACAATGAGCAGTTCTTC. It translates to CASRPDFASYNEQFF.

The chain links TRBV11-3 to TRBJ2-1, with TRBD2 identical over 8 bases. The CDR3 is made up of 14 amino acids. Germline CDR1 is SGHNT and CDR2 is YENEEA. J lost 9 bases, V lost 5 bases, and 9 bases had no gene match. The CDR3, as DNA: TGTGCCAGCAGCCCTGGGACTAGGGGCGGTGAGCAGTTCTTC. Its translation is CASSPGTRGGEQFF.

The chain couples TRBV7-2 to TRBJ2-6; D remains ambiguous. Between the trimmed V and J ends, which lost 2 bases and 2 bases, there was a span of 7 bases. Germline-derived CDR1 and CDR2 are SGHTA and FQGNSA. CDR3 length: 15 residues. CDR3 nucleotide sequence: TGTGCCAGCAGCTTATCAGTGGCTGGGGCCAACGTCCTGACTTTC. It encodes CASSLSVAGANVLTF.

This clone appeared a single time. The V call is TRBV19, the J call TRBJ1-2; the match to TRBD1 covers 7 bases. This CDR3 is built from 15 residues. Per the germline V gene, CDR1 is LNHDA and CDR2 is SQIVND (reference sequence). V lost 7 bases and J lost 9; bases outside the gene matches: 17. The CDR3 loop reads CASISIGTVSNRYTF. DNA for the CDR3: TGTGCCAGTATCTCTATAGGGACAGTATCAAACCGCTACACCTTC.

This clone occurred a few times. The same CDR3 is also encoded by other DNA sequences in this sample. The chain employs TRBV7-8 and TRBJ1-5; D ambiguous. The CDR3 length is 15 residues. Deletions cut 1 base from V and 1 base from J, with 8 bases between. Germline loops: CDR1 SGHVS, CDR2 FQNEAQ. This chain's CDR3 is CASSLGRVSNQPQHF. CDR3 DNA sequence: TGTGCCAGCAGCTTAGGTCGTGTGAGCAATCAGCCCCAGCATTTT.

V usage is TRBV6-5 and J usage is TRBJ2-7; D is possibly TRBD1 (5 bases). In germline, CDR1 is MNHEY, CDR2 SVGAGI. Trimming pared 7 bases from V and 6 bases from J, leaving 13 bases between. The CDR3 length is 12 residues. CDR3 amino acids: CASKQETGEQYF. The CDR3 region has the DNA TGTGCCAGCAAACAGGAAACGGGCGAGCAGTACTTC.

This clone was picked up one time. This rearrangement joins TRBV6-5 to TRBJ2-7, with D possibly being TRBD1 (6 bases). V was cut by 0 bases and J by 2 bases, with 8 bases left in between. From germline, CDR1 is MNHEY and CDR2 SVGAGI. The CDR3 consists of 14 residues. The CDR3 reads CASSYSRQAYEQYF. As DNA, the CDR3 is TGTGCCAGCAGTTACTCACGACAGGCCTACGAGCAGTACTTC.

The genes are TRBV19 and TRBJ2-2; the D gene is possibly TRBD1 (5 bases). This CDR3 contains 14 residues. The V and J ends lost 7 bases and 5 bases respectively, with 14 bases between them. Germline CDR1 and CDR2: LNHDA and SQIVND (reference sequence). CDR3 in amino acids: CASTSGQGTGELFF. The CDR3 DNA reads TGTGCCAGTACGTCCGGCCAGGGAACCGGGGAGCTGTTTTTT.

J is TRBJ2-2 and V is TRBV19; TRBD1 agrees at 8 bases. CDR1 and CDR2 (germline): LNHDA, SQIVND (reference sequence). The CDR3 covers 13 residues. V was clipped by 10 bases and J by 4 bases; unmatched bases: 5. Written as DNA, the CDR3 is TGTGCCACCCGGACAGGGCGCACCGGGGAGCTGTTTTTT. As protein: CATRTGRTGELFF.

The J gene is TRBJ1-5, the V gene TRBV19; D is possibly TRBD1 (5 bases). V was trimmed by 0 bases and J by 4 bases, leaving 10 bases between them. CDR3 length equals 15 residues. Germline V CDR1 and CDR2: LNHDA, SQIVND (reference sequence). CDR3 region: CASSIDGRGNQPQHF. CDR3 coding DNA: TGTGCCAGTAGTATAGATGGTCGGGGGAATCAGCCCCAGCATTTT.

The V and J genes are TRBV19 and TRBJ2-2; tentatively, D is TRBD2 (6 bases). Germline V CDR1 and CDR2: LNHDA, SQIVND (reference sequence). Trimming cost V 4 bases and J 5 bases, with 14 bases left between them. CDR3 length: 15 amino acids. The CDR3 loop is CASSKPTGGTGELFF. The CDR3 DNA reads as TGTGCCAGTAGTAAGCCGACCGGAGGGACCGGGGAGCTGTTTTTT.

This sequence joins TRBV19 and TRBJ1-1; the D gene is possibly TRBD1 (6 bases). The CDR3 length is 16 residues. From germline, CDR1 is LNHDA and CDR2 SQIVND (reference sequence). V was clipped by 6 bases and J by 0 bases, with 17 bases between them. This chain's CDR3 is CASRGPGGHLNTEAFF. The CDR3 DNA sequence: TGTGCCAGTAGGGGGCCTGGGGGACACCTGAACACTGAAGCTTTCTTT.

This chain connects TRBV7-9 to TRBJ2-1; 7 bases match TRBD1. CDR1 and CDR2 from the germline V gene are SEHNR and FQNEAQ (reference sequence). The CDR3 is 15 amino acids. The V gene end was trimmed by 1 base and the J gene end by 0 bases; junction bases not matched to a gene: 0. The DNA for the CDR3 is TGTGCCAGCAGCTTAGGGGACAGCTCCTACAATGAGCAGTTCTTC. The encoded protein is CASSLGDSSYNEQFF.

The chain employs TRBV3-1 (or the pseudogene TRBV3-2) and TRBJ2-3; D unresolved. Between the trimmed V and J ends, which lost 6 bases and 0 bases, there was a span of 13 bases. Germline CDR1 LGHDT, CDR2 YNNKEL (reference sequence). The CDR3 length is 15 residues. The CDR3 protein is CASRTTTTSTDTQYF. The CDR3 bases are TGTGCCAGCAGAACCACTACCACGAGCACAGATACGCAGTATTTT.